The 20 T cell receptor beta chains presented below share a single source sample, sequenced in a study of regulatory T cells in long-lasting Graves disease. As to time point: newly diagnosed GD, antithyroid drugs for less than 3 months. Following extraction of RNA from PBMCs, that RNA was used to make the TCR library. CDR3-region Arm-PCR and iRepertoire HTBI primers produced the TCR beta libraries. TCRdb reprocessed the multiplex PCR reads with MiXCR, giving one entry per CDR3 protein. The table has 620,000 or so distinct CDR3 sequences, less than 20% seen once; the top ten hold under 20%. These same data were also listed under a study on T cells in Graves' hyperthyroidism and ophthalmopathy.

Here the sequenced sample was peripheral blood mononuclear cells (PBMCs), taken at new diagnosis, from a patient treated with antithyroid drugs. Receptors were obtained from a woman between 25 and 40 years old with Graves disease.

The CDR3 is CASSIAGKNTQYF. In nucleotides, the CDR3 is TGTGCCAGTAGTATAGCGGGGAAGAATACGCAGTATTTT. V gene TRBV19 combines with J gene TRBJ2-3; a weak D match, TRBD2 (5 bases). The CDR3 is 13 amino acids. Trimming took off 1 base at V and 7 bases at J, with 9 bases between the two ends. CDR1 and CDR2 (germline): LNHDA, SQIVND (reference sequence).

Ten or more counts support this clonotype. V and J are TRBV7-2 and TRBJ2-7; D is unresolved. This CDR3 contains 12 residues. The germline CDR1 and CDR2 sequences are SGHTA and FQGNSA. V lost 2 bases, J lost 5 bases, and 7 bases lay in between. In DNA form, the CDR3 reads TGTGCCAGCAGCTTATGGGTAAACGAGCAGTACTTC. Translated: CASSLWVNEQYF.

As for this clonotype: A much more abundant neighbour one base away suggests this may be a read error. The chain carries TRBV7-9 and TRBJ2-7, with 8 positions matching TRBD2. The CDR3 covers 15 residues. In germline, CDR1 is SEHNR, CDR2 FQNEAQ (reference sequence). The V gene end was trimmed by 5 bases and the J gene end by 5 bases; junction bases not matched to a gene: 11. CDR3: CASSAAAGAPHEQYF. The CDR3 DNA is TGTGCCAGCAGCGCAGCAGCGGGAGCCCCCCACGAGCAGTACTTC.

This clonotype was detected many times. CDR3 DNA: TGTGCCAACGGGGAGGGCAGGGGTTTTTCTGAAGCTTTCTTT. It translates to CANGEGRGFSEAFF. The chain uses TRBV2 and TRBJ1-1, with D possibly matching TRBD1 (6 bases). Germline V gives CDR1 SNHLY, CDR2 FYNNEI. The CDR3 extends over 14 amino acids. V dropped 10 bases and J dropped 6 bases, with 21 bases sitting between them.

CDR3 nucleotides: TGTGCCAGCTCGACTAGCGGGAGGGCCGGTGTAACCGGGGAGCTGTTTTTT. Amino acids: CASSTSGRAGVTGELFF. The V and J genes are TRBV7-2 and TRBJ2-2; TRBD2 matches 14 bases. Trimming at V came to 8 bases and at J to 5 bases, leaving 10 bases not matched to a gene. This CDR3 is 17 amino acids long. CDR1 is SGHTA and CDR2 is FQGNSA in the germline V gene.

At least ten counts were recorded for this clonotype. The rearrangement joins TRBV28 to TRBJ2-1, with no clear D. Per the germline V gene, CDR1 is MDHEN and CDR2 is SYDVKM. This CDR3 spans 11 amino acids. Trimming stripped 5 bases from V and 9 bases from J, with 8 bases between. Written as DNA, the CDR3 is TGTGCCAGCAGTCCACAAAGTGAGCAGTTCTTC. It is translated as CASSPQSEQFF. The whole variable domain, filled in from reference TRBV28 and TRBJ2-1, reads DVKVTQSSRYLVKRTGEKVFLECVQDMDHENMFWYRQDPGLGLRLIYFSYDVKMKEKGDIPEGYSVSREKKERFSLILESASTNQTSMYLCASSPQSEQFFGPGTRLTVL.

The chain recombines TRBV6-1 with TRBJ2-5, with 12 bases matching TRBD1. Germline-derived CDR1 and CDR2 are MNHNS and SASEGT. This CDR3 has 15 residues. V was clipped by 1 base and J by 5 bases; unmatched bases: 2. The CDR3 region is CASSEGGQGAETQYF. The CDR3 DNA reads as TGTGCCAGCAGTGAAGGGGGACAGGGGGCGGAGACCCAGTACTTC.

Of note for this clonotype: This may arise from a read error, as a much more abundant clone is one base away. The gene calls are TRBV7-9 and TRBJ2-7, with 16 bases lining up with TRBD2. The germline V gene encodes CDR1 SEHNR and CDR2 FQNEAQ (reference sequence). Losses at the gene ends were 7 bases for V and 3 bases for J; bases not matched to a gene: 3. The CDR3 loop spans 15 amino acids. Written as DNA, the CDR3 is TGTGCCAGCACGGGACTAGCGGGAGGGCACTACGAGCAGTACTTC. Its translation: CASTGLAGGHYEQYF.

The chain employs TRBV7-9 and TRBJ2-6, with 7 bases that match TRBD2. The germline CDR1 and CDR2 sequences are SEHNR and FQNEAQ (reference sequence). V gave up 5 bases and J gave up 1 base; unmatched junction bases: 14. CDR3 length: 19 residues. The CDR3 loop is CASSKAGTVVRSGANVLTF. The DNA of the CDR3 is TGTGCCAGCAGCAAAGCGGGGACCGTAGTGAGATCTGGGGCCAACGTCCTGACTTTC.

At least ten counts were recorded for this clonotype. This chain connects TRBV28 to TRBJ1-4; possibly TRBD1 for D (5 bases). Trimming took off 5 bases at V and 5 bases at J, with 12 bases between the two ends. Germline V gene lookup returns CDR1 MDHEN and CDR2 SYDVKM. The length of the CDR3 is 14 residues. CDR3 protein: CASSIRDANEKLFF. CDR3 DNA: TGTGCCAGCAGTATCCGGGACGCGAATGAAAAACTGTTTTTT.

The V and J genes are TRBV20-1 and TRBJ2-3, with D possibly TRBD2 on 6 matching bases. Trimming left V 6 bases short and J 14 bases short, with 18 bases between. Looked up from germline, CDR1 is DFQATT and CDR2 is SNEGSKA (reference sequence). The CDR3 totals 11 residues. CDR3 sequence (DNA): TGCAGTGCCAAGGCCGGGAGTGGGCCGTATTTT. Its protein is CSAKAGSGPYF.

The gene calls are TRBV20-1 and TRBJ1-1, with unresolved D. CDR3 size: 14 residues. Germline V gene lookup returns CDR1 DFQATT and CDR2 SNEGSKA (reference sequence). With 2 bases removed from V and 3 bases from J, the gap between germline ends came to 13 bases. The CDR3 spells CSARRAGPDTEAFF. The CDR3 coding sequence is TGCAGTGCTAGACGCGCCGGACCGGACACTGAAGCTTTCTTT.

V is TRBV12-3 or TRBV12-4 and J is TRBJ1-4; tentative D call: TRBD1 (5 bases). V lost 6 bases and J 4 bases, leaving 18 bases between the germline ends. The CDR3 is 16 residues long. The CDR3, as DNA: TGTGCCAGCAGCCCGCCCGGGGCCGGCTATAATGAAAAACTGTTTTTT. This translates into CASSPPGAGYNEKLFF.

This clonotype was seen many times. The chain is built from TRBV6-1 and TRBJ1-5; 9 nucleotides match TRBD1. Germline V CDR1 and CDR2: MNHNS, SASEGT. V shed 6 bases and J 3 bases; nucleotides not matched to a gene: 9. The CDR3 totals 16 residues. CDR3 sequence reads: CASRETGGSPNQPQHF. The CDR3 DNA is TGTGCCAGCAGGGAGACAGGGGGGTCCCCCAATCAGCCCCAGCATTTT.

The J gene is TRBJ2-3, the V gene TRBV19, with TRBD1 matching 10 bases. The CDR3 spans 16 residues. The junction had 9 bases not matched to a gene; V was cut back by 5 bases and J by 4 bases. The germline CDR1 and CDR2 sequences are LNHDA and SQIVND (reference sequence). The DNA of the CDR3 is TGTGCCAGTAGTTCGGGGCTGGGACAGGGGTCAGATACGCAGTATTTT. Translation: CASSSGLGQGSDTQYF.

The chain joins TRBV30 to TRBJ2-1; D is perhaps TRBD2 (5 bases). Trimming cost V 3 bases and J 6 bases, with 9 bases left between them. The CDR3 runs 12 residues. The germline gives CDR1 GTSNPN, CDR2 SVGIG (reference sequence). The CDR3 loop is CAWRRAGNEQFF. CDR3 nucleotide sequence: TGTGCCTGGAGGCGCGCGGGCAATGAGCAGTTCTTC.

There are many counts of this clonotype. The chain is built from TRBV10-2 and TRBJ1-5; 7 nucleotides match TRBD1. Germline V gene lookup returns CDR1 WSHSY and CDR2 SAAADI. The CDR3 runs 14 residues. V shed 3 bases, J shed 7 bases, and the junction held 6 bases outside the gene matches. As DNA, the CDR3 is TGCGCCAGCAGTGAACAAGGGGGCGGGCAGCCCCAGCATTTT. Translation: CASSEQGGGQPQHF.

In its sample, this clonotype was seen a few times. The chain has TRBV28 and TRBJ2-6, with D possibly TRBD2 on 5 matching bases. V was clipped by 3 bases and J by 0 bases, with 21 bases between them. CDR1 and CDR2 (germline): MDHEN, SYDVKM. CDR3 length equals 20 residues. CDR3 DNA sequence: TGTGCCAGCAGTTTTGGGTTTGGGCGAGAGGGTCCCTCTGGGGCCAACGTCCTGACTTTC. This sequence encodes CASSFGFGREGPSGANVLTF.

This clonotype was counted many times. This sequence joins TRBV20-1 and TRBJ2-3; D not certain. Trimming pared 0 bases from V and 6 bases from J, leaving 16 bases between. Germline CDR1 and CDR2: DFQATT and SNEGSKA (reference sequence). CDR3 length: 15 residues. In DNA, the CDR3 is TGCAGTGCTAGAGATGGCCTGACGCGTTCCGATACGCAGTATTTT. Protein: CSARDGLTRSDTQYF.

This clonotype has ten or more counts. V and J are TRBV20-1 and TRBJ2-5; possible D gene TRBD2, 7 bases. This CDR3 is built from 14 residues. The ends were cut back, 6 bases at V and 5 bases at J, with 19 bases in the middle. Per the germline V gene, CDR1 is DFQATT and CDR2 is SNEGSKA (reference sequence). DNA of the CDR3: TGCAGTGCAATAAAAGTCGGGGGGCAGGAGACCCAGTACTTC. Translated, it gives CSAIKVGGQETQYF.